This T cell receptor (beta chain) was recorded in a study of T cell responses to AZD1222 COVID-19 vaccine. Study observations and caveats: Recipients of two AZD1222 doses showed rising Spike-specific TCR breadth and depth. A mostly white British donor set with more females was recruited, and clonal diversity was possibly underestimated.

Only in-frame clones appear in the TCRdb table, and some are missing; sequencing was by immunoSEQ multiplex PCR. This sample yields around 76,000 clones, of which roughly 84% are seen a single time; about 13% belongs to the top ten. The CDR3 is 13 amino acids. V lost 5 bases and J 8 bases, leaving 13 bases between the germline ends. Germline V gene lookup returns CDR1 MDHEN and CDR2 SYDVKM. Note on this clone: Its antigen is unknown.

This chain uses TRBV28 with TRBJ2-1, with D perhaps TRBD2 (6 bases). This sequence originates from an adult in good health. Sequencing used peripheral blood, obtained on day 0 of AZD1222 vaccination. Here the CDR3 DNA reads TGTGCCAGCAGTCCGGGGGAGAAGGATGAGCAGTTCTTC. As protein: CASSPGEKDEQFF. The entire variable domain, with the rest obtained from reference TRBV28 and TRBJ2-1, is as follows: DVKVTQSSRYLVKRTGEKVFLECVQDMDHENMFWYRQDPGLGLRLIYFSYDVKMKEKGDIPEGYSVSREKKERFSLILESASTNQTSMYLCASSPGEKDEQFFGPGTRLTVL.